These 17 T cell receptor beta chains were sequenced from one sample in a study of blood T cell repertoires in COVID-19. Only in-frame clones appear in the TCRdb table, and some are missing; sequencing was by immunoSEQ multiplex PCR. The table has around 99,000 clones, about nine tenths seen once. What was sequenced was peripheral blood. The receptors derive from a human donor in a cohort sampled during active COVID-19.

The V gene is TRBV13, the J gene TRBJ1-1; 9 bases are shared with TRBD1. Trimming removed 5 bases from V and 4 bases from J; junction bases left unmatched: 14. The CDR3 has 17 residues. Germline values: CDR1 PRHDT, CDR2 FYEKMQ (reference sequence). CDR3 region: CASSAPTGGFQGTEAFF. The CDR3 coding sequence is TGTGCCAGCAGCGCGCCGACAGGGGGGTTTCAGGGCACTGAAGCTTTCTTT.

The chain uses TRBV5-1 and TRBJ2-7; 8 bases map to TRBD2. The germline V gene encodes CDR1 SGHRS and CDR2 YFSETQ. The CDR3 totals 13 residues. Trimming took 4 bases from V and 5 from J; bases not matched to a gene: 5. CDR3: CASSRGTSHEQYF. CDR3 DNA sequence: TGCGCCAGCAGCCGGGGGACTAGTCACGAGCAGTACTTC.

The gene calls are TRBV12-5 and TRBJ1-5, with TRBD1 matching 7 bases. CDR1 is LGHNT, CDR2 FRNRAP, per germline. The CDR3 spans 14 residues. V was clipped by 4 bases and J by 6 bases; unmatched bases: 6. The CDR3 bases are TGTGCTAGTGGTTCGGGACAGTTGGCTCAGCCCCAGCATTTT. Its translation is CASGSGQLAQPQHF.

The chain joins TRBV27 to TRBJ1-1; 9 bases line up with TRBD1. The CDR3 is made up of 19 amino acids. V lost 1 base to trimming and J lost 4 bases; unmatched junction nucleotides: 16. Germline CDR1 is MNHEY and CDR2 is SMNVEV (reference sequence). As DNA, the CDR3 is TGTGCCAGCAGTTTATTTGGGACAGGGACATTTAATCGGGCCACTGAAGCTTTCTTT. Its protein is CASSLFGTGTFNRATEAFF.

The V and J genes are TRBV6-5 and TRBJ1-3; 7 nucleotides match TRBD1. V shed 11 bases and J 0 bases; nucleotides not matched to a gene: 4. Germline assignment: CDR1 MNHEY and CDR2 SVGAGI. CDR3 length equals 13 residues. The CDR3 sequence is CACYRGSGNTIYF. In DNA form, the CDR3 reads TGTGCCTGTTACAGGGGCTCTGGAAACACCATATATTTT.

This clone was seen only once. The chain couples TRBV28 to TRBJ2-5; D not resolved. This CDR3 contains 15 residues. Trimming took off 2 bases at V and 1 base at J, with 11 bases between the two ends. Germline V gene lookup returns CDR1 MDHEN and CDR2 SYDVKM. CDR3 residues: CASSLTGQIQETQYF. CDR3 in DNA: TGTGCCAGCAGTTTAACGGGTCAGATCCAAGAGACCCAGTACTTC.

The chain links TRBV5-4 to TRBJ2-3; the match to TRBD2 covers 14 bases. Trimming removed 5 bases from V and 0 bases from J; junction bases left unmatched: 5. The CDR3 spans 17 residues. Germline V gives CDR1 SGHNT, CDR2 YYREEE (reference sequence). CDR3 in amino acids: CASRPGLAGASTDTQYF. CDR3 DNA sequence: TGTGCCAGCAGACCGGGACTAGCGGGAGCGAGCACAGATACGCAGTATTTT. Full variable domain (remainder filled in from reference TRBV5-4 and TRBJ2-3): ETGVTQSPTHLIKTRGQQVTLRCSSQSGHNTVSWYQQALGQGPQFIFQYYREEENGRGNFPPRFSGLQFPNYSSELNVNALELDDSALYLCASRPGLAGASTDTQYFGPGTRLTVL.

This chain connects TRBV10-3 to TRBJ1-1, with 9 bases matching TRBD1. This CDR3 region has 13 residues. In germline, CDR1 is ENHRY, CDR2 SYGVKD. The trim removed 6 bases at V and 3 bases at J, leaving 2 bases unmatched. In nucleotides, the CDR3 is TGTGCCATCAGGAGACAGGGGGACACTGAAGCTTTCTTT. Residues: CAIRRQGDTEAFF.

V gene TRBV7-2 combines with J gene TRBJ2-1; D unresolved. Per germline, CDR1 SGHTA and CDR2 FQGNSA. The CDR3 extends over 12 amino acids. The ends were cut back, 3 bases at V and 10 bases at J, with 10 bases in the middle. In DNA form, the CDR3 reads TGTGCCAGCAGCTTCCGCATCGGGGAGCAGTTCTTC. Its translation: CASSFRIGEQFF. Supplemented by reference TRBV7-2 and TRBJ2-1, the full variable domain reads GAGVSQSPSNKVTEKGKDVELRCDPISGHTALYWYRQSLGQGLEFLIYFQGNSAPDKSGLPSDRFSAERTGGSVSTLTIQRTQQEDSAVYLCASSFRIGEQFFGPGTRLTVL.

The chain combines TRBV27 with TRBJ1-2; 11 positions agree with TRBD1. CDR1 and CDR2 from the germline V gene are MNHEY and SMNVEV (reference sequence). The CDR3 spans 16 residues. J was trimmed by 3 bases and V by 3 bases; bases with no gene match: 6. CDR3 nucleotides: TGTGCCAGCAGTTTTCGGACAGGGGGCCGCTACTATGGCTACACCTTC. Translation gives CASSFRTGGRYYGYTF.

This clone has just one count. This chain joins TRBV27 and TRBJ1-2, with TRBD1 identical over 8 bases. Looked up from germline, CDR1 is MNHEY and CDR2 is SMNVEV (reference sequence). The CDR3 has 15 residues. V was pared by 5 bases and J by 8 bases, with 13 bases of the junction left unmatched. The CDR3 bases are TGTGCCAGCAGTAACCTAGGGACAGGAATGGGCGGCTACACCTTC. This codes for CASSNLGTGMGGYTF.

This clone has at least ten counts. The chain recombines TRBV19 with TRBJ2-2, with TRBD2 matching 7 bases. Germline V gene sequence: CDR1 LNHDA, CDR2 SQIVND (reference sequence). With V trimmed by 3 bases and J by 7 bases, 5 bases remained unmatched. This CDR3 spans 14 amino acids. This CDR3 is CASSMGGVIGELFF. CDR3 nucleotide sequence: TGTGCCAGTAGTATGGGAGGGGTCATCGGGGAGCTGTTTTTT.

CDR3 in DNA: TGTGCCAGCAGCGTAGCGGGAGGGCCCTACAATGAGCAGTTCTTC. This encodes CASSVAGGPYNEQFF. This rearrangement joins TRBV9 to TRBJ2-1; 8 bases match TRBD2. This CDR3 comprises 15 residues. The germline gives CDR1 SGDLS, CDR2 YYNGEE. V lost 0 bases, J lost 2 bases, and 1 base stayed unmatched.

This clone was seen only a few times. CDR3 amino acids: CSARADNEQFF. DNA for the CDR3: TGCAGTGCTAGAGCAGACAATGAGCAGTTCTTC. The chain carries TRBV20-1 and TRBJ2-1; D uncertain. Germline CDR1 is DFQATT and CDR2 is SNEGSKA (reference sequence). CDR3 length: 11 residues. V shed 1 base and J shed 5 bases, with 3 bases lying between them.

This clone occurred once. The chain combines TRBV27 with TRBJ2-3; weak D call: TRBD2 (6 bases). Trimming stripped 2 bases from V and 4 bases from J, with 16 bases between. The germline gives CDR1 MNHEY, CDR2 SMNVEV (reference sequence). The CDR3 has 16 residues. CDR3 coding DNA: TGTGCCAGCAGTTTAGAGAAACACGGGAGACCAGATACGCAGTATTTT. It codes for CASSLEKHGRPDTQYF.

This chain's CDR3 is CASSSDSTYEQYF. In DNA, the CDR3 is TGTGCCAGTAGTTCGGACAGTACCTACGAGCAGTACTTC. The chain recombines TRBV19 with TRBJ2-7; a possible D gene is TRBD1 (6 bases). CDR1 is LNHDA and CDR2 is SQIVND in the germline V gene (reference sequence). The germline V and J ends were trimmed by 5 bases and 2 bases, with 10 bases remaining between them. CDR3 length: 13 residues.

This clone has just a few counts. The gene calls are TRBV4-1 and TRBJ2-7; D perhaps matches TRBD1 (6 bases). Between the trimmed V and J ends, which lost 0 bases and 7 bases, there was a span of 19 bases. Germline CDR1 reads MGHRA; CDR2 reads YSYEKL. CDR3 length: 16 residues. CDR3 nucleotides: TGCGCCAGCAGCCAAGAGTCGACTCGGACAGCGTTGGAGCAGTACTTC. It is translated as CASSQESTRTALEQYF.